The 27 T cell receptor beta chains below all came from one sample that was sequenced in a study of T cells in Graves' hyperthyroidism and ophthalmopathy. From RNA transcripts, TCR beta CDR3 regions were amplified. HTBI primers were employed in a first-round RT-PCR of the TCR CDR3. From the multiplex PCR reads, TCRdb called clonotypes with MiXCR, one entry per CDR3 protein. The sample gives hundreds of thousands of distinct CDR3 sequences, about 15% of which show up once; roughly 5.7% is in the top ten. The sample was blood. The source of these receptors is a woman in her 30s with Graves' hyperthyroidism that later progressed to Graves' ophthalmopathy.

This clonotype was picked up many times. V is TRBV6-5 and J is TRBJ2-6; 12 bases are shared with TRBD2. This CDR3 is built from 19 residues. Germline CDR1 MNHEY, CDR2 SVGAGI. With 0 bases clipped from V and 4 bases from J, the junction kept 7 bases outside the gene matches. As DNA, the CDR3 is TGTGCCAGCAGTTACTCCGGGCTAGCGGGAGGGGCAGGGGCCAACGTCCTGACTTTC. Translation gives CASSYSGLAGGAGANVLTF.

This clonotype appeared a few times. The V gene is TRBV19, the J gene TRBJ2-1; D might be TRBD2 (5 bases). Trimming took 3 bases from V and 9 from J, leaving 12 bases between them. Germline CDR1 LNHDA, CDR2 SQIVND (reference sequence). The CDR3 spans 13 residues. DNA of the CDR3: TGTGCCAGTAGTATCGTGGACTCCAGTGAGCAGTTCTTC. This sequence encodes CASSIVDSSEQFF.

J is TRBJ1-2 and V is TRBV24-1; TRBD1 agrees at 8 bases. Germline CDR1 KGHDR, CDR2 SFDVKD. The J segment lost 4 bases and the V segment lost 5 bases, leaving 11 bases of the junction unmatched. The CDR3 length is 16 residues. DNA of the CDR3: TGTGCCACCAGTGGTAAACCGGGACAGGAGACCTATGGCTACACCTTC. Translated: CATSGKPGQETYGYTF.

The J gene is TRBJ1-3, the V gene TRBV25-1; 7 bases align to TRBD1. CDR3 length: 14 amino acids. From germline, CDR1 is MGHDK and CDR2 SYGVNS. V was pared by 10 bases and J by 1 base, with 7 bases of the junction left unmatched. The CDR3 sequence: CATTGDFSGNTIYF. CDR3 bases: TGTGCCACAACAGGGGACTTTTCTGGAAACACCATATATTTT.

In its sample, this clonotype was seen many times. This chain uses TRBV11-2 with TRBJ2-5, with 7 positions matching TRBD2. Germline V CDR1 and CDR2: SGHAT, FQNNGV. The J segment lost 0 bases and the V segment lost 2 bases, leaving 3 bases of the junction unmatched. This CDR3 region has 15 residues. As DNA, the CDR3 is TGTGCCAGCAGCTTACTAGCGGATGACCAAGAGACCCAGTACTTC. Translation gives CASSLLADDQETQYF.

This clonotype appeared once. One end of the junction does not line up with germline, which may come from a read error. The rearrangement joins TRBV18 to TRBJ1-2, with D perhaps TRBD1 (5 bases). The CDR3 totals 13 residues. Per the germline V gene, CDR1 is KGHSH and CDR2 is LQKENI. The CDR3 DNA reads as TGTGCCAGCTCGCCCGGGACCACCTATGACTACACCTTC. This translates into CASSPGTTYDYTF.

This clonotype was seen a handful of times. One end of the junction is discordant with germline, which a read error may explain. This chain links TRBV20-1 with TRBJ1-6; D is undetermined. Germline V gives CDR1 DFQATT, CDR2 SNEGSKA (reference sequence). The CDR3 is 11 residues long. The CDR3 DNA follows: TGCAGCGCTAGAGATAATTCACCCCTCCACTTT. Protein product: CSARDNSPLHF.

This clonotype appeared many times. The chain recombines TRBV7-6 with TRBJ1-1; 9 bases match TRBD1. Germline V gene sequence: CDR1 SGHVS, CDR2 FNYEAQ. Trimming took 5 bases from V and 5 from J; bases not matched to a gene: 9. CDR3 length equals 15 residues. The CDR3 loop is CASSPWAGTGTEAFF. The DNA for the CDR3 is TGTGCCAGCAGCCCCTGGGCGGGGACAGGGACTGAAGCTTTCTTT.

The rearrangement uses TRBV19 and TRBJ2-1, with D unresolved. Trimming pared 5 bases from V and 3 bases from J, leaving 11 bases between. The CDR3 contains 14 residues. Germline V gives CDR1 LNHDA, CDR2 SQIVND (reference sequence). The CDR3 protein is CASSLRVNYNEQFF. The DNA of the CDR3 is TGTGCCAGTAGTCTCCGGGTTAACTACAATGAGCAGTTCTTC.

The chain carries TRBV28 and TRBJ2-3, with D tentatively TRBD1 (5 bases). The CDR3 extends over 15 amino acids. Trimming left V 7 bases short and J 0 bases short, with 14 bases between. Per the germline V gene, CDR1 is MDHEN and CDR2 is SYDVKM. The CDR3 here is CASTDPTVSTDTQYF. As DNA, the CDR3 is TGTGCCAGCACCGACCCGACAGTGAGCACAGATACGCAGTATTTT.

This clonotype was seen repeatedly, ten times or more. This chain connects TRBV2 to TRBJ2-3; the D is unclear. V lost 0 bases and J lost 3, with 10 bases in between. Germline lookup yields CDR1 SNHLY and CDR2 FYNNEI. The CDR3 is 15 residues long. CDR3 coding DNA: TGTGCCAGCAGTGAAGCGACTTACTTGACAGATACGCAGTATTTT. It is translated as CASSEATYLTDTQYF.

For this clonotype: A much larger clone differs by one base, so this may be a read error. CDR3 nucleotide sequence: TGTGCCAGGAGTACCTCCCGGCCAGTCTCTGGGGCCAACGTCCTGACTTTC. Its translation: CARSTSRPVSGANVLTF. V is TRBV19 and J is TRBJ2-6; D is ambiguous. The CDR3 extends over 17 amino acids. Germline CDR1 reads LNHDA; CDR2 reads SQIVND (reference sequence).

This clonotype has ten or more counts. This rearrangement joins TRBV19 to TRBJ1-2; 10 bases align to TRBD1. The CDR3 loop spans 15 amino acids. Germline V lookup: CDR1 LNHDA, CDR2 SQIVND (reference sequence). V was clipped by 3 bases and J by 4 bases; unmatched bases: 5. CDR3 amino acids: CASSIGTGVSYGYTF. CDR3 bases: TGTGCCAGTAGTATCGGGACAGGGGTGTCCTATGGCTACACCTTC.

This clonotype was observed a few times. CDR3 nucleotides: TGTGCCAGCAGCCAAGGTATGGGACTAGCGACTTCCTACGAGCAGTACTTC. Protein: CASSQGMGLATSYEQYF. The chain uses TRBV3-1 and TRBJ2-7, with 10 positions matching TRBD2. The CDR3 has 17 amino acids. V was clipped by 1 base and J by 1 base; unmatched bases: 7. Germline V gene data show CDR1 as LGHDT and CDR2 as YNNKEL (reference sequence).

The sample holds many counts of this clonotype. The rearrangement links TRBV20-1 to TRBJ2-1, with TRBD2 matching 9 bases. J gave up 2 bases and V 6 bases, and 8 bases lay outside the gene matches. The CDR3 runs to 15 residues. From germline, CDR1 is DFQATT and CDR2 SNEGSKA (reference sequence). The CDR3 loop reads CSANSGSDPYNEQFF. For the CDR3, the DNA is TGCAGTGCGAATAGCGGGAGCGACCCCTACAATGAGCAGTTCTTC.

This clonotype has at least ten counts. At one end the junction does not follow the germline gene, possibly because of a read error. This rearrangement joins TRBV12-3 or TRBV12-4 to TRBJ2-5, with TRBD1 as a possible D gene (5 bases). CDR3 size: 12 residues. DNA of the CDR3: TGTGCCAACAGTTTGGGGCCGGAGACCCAGTACTTC. Translating gives CANSLGPETQYF.

In its sample, this clonotype was seen once. The V and J genes are TRBV6-1 and TRBJ1-4; D is undetermined. Germline assignment: CDR1 MNHNS and CDR2 SASEGT. Trimming shortened V by 9 bases and J by 4 bases, and 9 bases separated the two germline ends. The CDR3 is 12 amino acids. CDR3: CASRAFNEKLFF. The DNA of the CDR3 is TGTGCCAGTAGGGCCTTTAATGAAAAACTGTTTTTT.

This chain connects TRBV7-6 to TRBJ1-4; tentatively, D is TRBD1 (5 bases). The CDR3 has 15 amino acids. Deletions cut 6 bases from V and 4 bases from J, with 15 bases between. Germline V CDR1 and CDR2: SGHVS, FNYEAQ. CDR3 nucleotide sequence: TGTGCCAGCAGTTACTCACAGGAGGGTAATGAAAAACTGTTTTTT. This encodes CASSYSQEGNEKLFF.

V is TRBV16 and J is TRBJ2-7; TRBD1 might be the D (6 bases). V lost 0 bases and J lost 3, with 15 bases in between. Germline V lookup: CDR1 KGHSY, CDR2 FQNENV. CDR3 length equals 16 residues. The CDR3 here is CASSQSSRDIYYEQYF. For the CDR3, the DNA is TGTGCCAGCAGCCAATCGTCACGGGACATTTACTACGAGCAGTACTTC.

This clonotype was counted ten times or more. V and J are TRBV30 and TRBJ1-6; TRBD1 aligns across 9 bases. Germline trimming cut 2 bases from V and 10 bases from J; bases unmatched to any gene: 6. There are 14 residues in the CDR3. Looked up from germline, CDR1 is GTSNPN and CDR2 is SVGIG (reference sequence). Here the CDR3 DNA reads TGTGCCTGGAGTAGGGGACAGGGACCCTCACCCCTCCACTTT. Amino acids: CAWSRGQGPSPLHF. The variable domain in full, completed from reference TRBV30 and TRBJ1-6, reads SQTIHQWPATLVQPVGSPLSLECTVEGTSNPNLYWYRQAAGRGLQLLFYSVGIGQISSEVPQNLSASRPQDRQFILSSKKLLLSDSGFYLCAWSRGQGPSPLHFGNGTRLTVT.

This clonotype was recorded at least ten times. The J gene is TRBJ2-1, the V gene TRBV11-2; 7 bases fit TRBD2. The V gene end was trimmed by 5 bases and the J gene end by 7 bases; junction bases not matched to a gene: 23. Per the germline V gene, CDR1 is SGHAT and CDR2 is FQNNGV. The CDR3 length is 19 residues. CDR3 bases: TGTGCCAGCAGCGGGAGGGACTGGGGACTTAAGGGTTCTGGGAATGAGCAGTTCTTC. Its protein is CASSGRDWGLKGSGNEQFF.

This clonotype was seen once. It may be a read error: a sequence one base away is much more abundant. This rearrangement joins TRBV30 to TRBJ2-5; 7 nucleotides agree with TRBD2. In germline, CDR1 is GTSNPN, CDR2 SVGIG (reference sequence). V shed 0 bases and J 5 bases; nucleotides not matched to a gene: 12. The CDR3 length is 16 residues. The CDR3 bases are TGTGCCTGGAGTGTCGGTGTGGGAGGGCGCACGGAGACCCAGTACTTC. Encoded protein: CAWSVGVGGRTETQYF.

This clonotype came up many times. J is TRBJ2-1 and V is TRBV6-2 or TRBV6-3; tentative D call: TRBD2 (6 bases). The CDR3 length is 11 residues. V gave up 8 bases and J gave up 10 bases, with 12 bases separating them. Germline assignment: CDR1 MNHEY and CDR2 SVGEGT. In nucleotides, the CDR3 is TGTGCCAGCTCCTCACGGGAGGAGCAGTTCTTC. Translated, it gives CASSSREEQFF.

In this sample, this clonotype turned up many times. The chain uses TRBV28 and TRBJ2-2; a possible D gene is TRBD2 (5 bases). Germline values: CDR1 MDHEN, CDR2 SYDVKM. V was shortened by 6 bases and J by 9 bases, with 17 bases between the two germline ends. The CDR3 runs 14 residues. The CDR3 region has the DNA TGTGCCAGCAGGGCGGACTCACCACCCCGGGAGCTGTTTTTT. Translating gives CASRADSPPRELFF.

This clonotype was picked up a small number of times. The V gene is TRBV4-1, the J gene TRBJ2-1; 8 positions match TRBD2. CDR1 MGHRA and CDR2 YSYEKL come from the germline V gene. The J segment lost 5 bases and the V segment lost 1 base, leaving 13 bases of the junction unmatched. The CDR3 loop spans 18 amino acids. The DNA of the CDR3 is TGCGCCAGCAGCCAAGTTATTAGCGGGGCCCCTGCCGACAATGAGCAGTTCTTC. This translates into CASSQVISGAPADNEQFF.

This clonotype has ten or more counts. V gene TRBV5-1 combines with J gene TRBJ2-7; D not resolved. V was pared by 1 base and J by 5 bases, with 7 bases between. There are 12 residues in the CDR3. The germline CDR1 and CDR2 sequences are SGHRS and YFSETQ. The CDR3 coding sequence is TGCGCCAGCAGCTTGAGGCCCCACGAGCAGTACTTC. As protein: CASSLRPHEQYF.

The chain has TRBV20-1 and TRBJ1-4; 7 nucleotides match TRBD1. The CDR3 is 17 residues long. J was trimmed by 0 bases and V by 3 bases; bases with no gene match: 10. CDR1 and CDR2 (germline): DFQATT, SNEGSKA (reference sequence). Here the CDR3 reads CSARRGQWPSTNEKLFF. CDR3 DNA sequence: TGCAGTGCTAGGCGGGGACAGTGGCCCTCAACTAATGAAAAACTGTTTTTT.